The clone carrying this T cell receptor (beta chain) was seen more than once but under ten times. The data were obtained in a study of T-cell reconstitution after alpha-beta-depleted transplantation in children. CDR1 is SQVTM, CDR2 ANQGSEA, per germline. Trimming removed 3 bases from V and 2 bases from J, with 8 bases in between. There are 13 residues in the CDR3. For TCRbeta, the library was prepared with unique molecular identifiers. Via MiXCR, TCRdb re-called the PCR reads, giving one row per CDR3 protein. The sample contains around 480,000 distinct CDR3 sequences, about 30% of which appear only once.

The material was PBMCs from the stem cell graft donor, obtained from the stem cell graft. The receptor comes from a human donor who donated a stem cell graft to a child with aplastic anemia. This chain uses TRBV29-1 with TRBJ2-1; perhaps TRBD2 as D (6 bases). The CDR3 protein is CSVEREAYNEQFF. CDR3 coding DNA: TGCAGCGTTGAGCGGGAAGCCTACAATGAGCAGTTCTTC.